A single count supports the clone carrying this T cell receptor (beta chain). Its antigen remains unidentified. This entry comes from a study of T-cell reconstitution after alpha-beta-depleted transplantation in children. Findings and limits, study-wide: Where some patients showed high TCRbeta diversity at day 60, it came from recipient T cells and thymic progenitors that had survived. Counts and diversity of T cells one year after transplant came mostly from newly produced T cells.

It was with unique molecular identifiers that the TCRbeta library was prepared. MiXCR, run by TCRdb on the PCR reads, gives a single entry per CDR3 protein. This sample has 750,000 to 950,000 distinct CDR3 sequences, with roughly 16% found just once. Germline CDR1 reads SGHRS; CDR2 reads YFSETQ. The CDR3 is 13 amino acids. V was shortened by 5 bases and J by 5 bases, with 11 bases between the two germline ends. The clonotype comes from a male patient aged 10-17 years who had a stem cell transplant for acute lymphoblastic leukemia, so the T cells may come from the graft donor. The V call is TRBV5-1, the J call TRBJ2-1; no reliable D call. The sequences come from PBMCs, mostly from graft donor cells, collected 360 days after TCRalphabeta/CD19-depleted stem cell transplant. The CDR3 sequence is CASSDPNNNEQFF. In DNA, the CDR3 is TGCGCCAGCAGTGACCCGAACAACAATGAGCAGTTCTTC.